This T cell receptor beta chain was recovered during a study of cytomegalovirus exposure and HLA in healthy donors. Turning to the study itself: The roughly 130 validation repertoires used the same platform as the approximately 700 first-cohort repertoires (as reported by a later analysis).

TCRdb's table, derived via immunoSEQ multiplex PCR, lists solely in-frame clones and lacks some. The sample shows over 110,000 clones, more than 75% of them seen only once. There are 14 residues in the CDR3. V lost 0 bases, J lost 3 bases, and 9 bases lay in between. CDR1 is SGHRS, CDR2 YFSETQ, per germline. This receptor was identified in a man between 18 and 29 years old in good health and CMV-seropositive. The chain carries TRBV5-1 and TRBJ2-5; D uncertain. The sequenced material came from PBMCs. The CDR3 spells CASSLEPPKETQYF. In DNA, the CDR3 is TGCGCCAGCAGCTTGGAGCCACCGAAAGAGACCCAGTACTTC.